This section outlines one TCR beta chain sequence together with its context. No antigen is known for it. These data originate in a study of molecular identifiers for immune sequencing clone quantification. Study-wide results and limits: Jurkat TCR RNA spiked in from one cell reportedly remained identifiable amid around 1 million naive cells. Clones exceeding 20 RNA copies carried over 98% of effector molecules but under 1% of naive-cell molecules.

Generation of bulk TCR libraries relied on previously described methods and listed TCR primers. TCRdb independently ran MiXCR on the PCR reads; one entry per CDR3 protein. The table records 90,000 or so distinct CDR3 sequences, 21% of them present only once. Sequenced: naive CD8+ T cells from blood, with Jurkat cell RNA spiked in. Subset noted: FACS-sorted CD8+CD4-CCR7+CD45RA+ naive T cells. The TCR sequence derives from a human donor in good health. Some libraries in this study had Jurkat cell RNA spiked in.

CDR3 residues: CASTRPARHHIESYTF. CDR3 nucleotides: TGTGCCAGCACCAGACCCGCCAGACATCACATAGAGAGCTACACCTTC. The V gene is TRBV28, the J gene TRBJ1-2; no firm D call. V lost 7 bases and J 9 bases, leaving 27 bases between the germline ends. Germline V lookup: CDR1 MDHEN, CDR2 SYDVKM. The CDR3 spans 16 residues.